One and the same sample provided the 21 T cell receptor beta chains below, sequenced in a study of stem cell transplantation in POMP-related autoinflammatory disease. The data were produced by immunoSEQ multiplex PCR, yet TCRdb's version contains in-frame clones alone and is incomplete. The data show some 68,000 clones, approximately 91% seen once. The material sequenced was CD4+ T cells from PBMCs, taken after stem cell transplantation. Every receptor here comes from a human patient with POMP-related autoinflammation and immune dysregulation (PRAID). The T cells may come from the graft donor.

V is TRBV28 and J is TRBJ2-5; D gene uncertain. The CDR3 extends over 13 amino acids. CDR1 and CDR2 (germline): MDHEN, SYDVKM. V was shortened by 3 bases and J by 2 bases, with 7 bases between the two germline ends. CDR3 DNA: TGTGCCAGCAGTTTGCAGACTCAAGAGACCCAGTACTTC. Its protein product is CASSLQTQETQYF.

The V gene is TRBV30, the J gene TRBJ1-3; D remains unclear. CDR3 length: 21 amino acids. V gave up 3 bases and J gave up 3 bases, with 33 bases separating them. Germline values: CDR1 GTSNPN, CDR2 SVGIG (reference sequence). The CDR3 region is CAWRMGWGELFSRSRGNTIYF. The CDR3 DNA is TGTGCCTGGAGGATGGGATGGGGAGAACTCTTCTCCCGTTCACGTGGAAACACCATATATTTT.

The V gene is TRBV24-1, the J gene TRBJ2-3; no clear D. Germline V gives CDR1 KGHDR, CDR2 SFDVKD. This CDR3 contains 13 residues. Between the trimmed V and J ends, which lost 4 bases and 0 bases, there was a span of 4 bases. CDR3 in amino acids: CATSEVSTDTQYF. CDR3 DNA sequence: TGTGCCACCAGTGAAGTGAGCACAGATACGCAGTATTTT.

This clone was observed once. V usage is TRBV4-1 and J usage is TRBJ2-5; 16 bases are a match to TRBD2. With 3 bases clipped from V and 4 bases from J, the junction kept 11 bases outside the gene matches. Germline V lookup: CDR1 MGHRA, CDR2 YSYEKL. This CDR3 is built from 19 residues. CDR3 nucleotides: TGCGCCAGCAGCCACCCGGGACTAGCGGGGGGGCCGGGAAGAGAGACCCAGTACTTC. The encoded protein is CASSHPGLAGGPGRETQYF.

V is TRBV10-2 and J is TRBJ2-7; 9 bases are a match to TRBD2. Looked up from germline, CDR1 is WSHSY and CDR2 is SAAADI. V was pared by 0 bases and J by 5 bases, with 8 bases of the junction left unmatched. The CDR3 sequence is 16 residues long. CDR3 DNA sequence: TGCGCCAGCAGTGAGTCTTGGCGGGGGGGCGGCAACGAGCAGTACGTC. Encoded protein: CASSESWRGGGNEQYV.

Details on this clone: An end of the junction differs from the germline gene, which may be a read error. The J gene is TRBJ1-6, the V gene TRBV28; the D is unclear. The CDR3 length is 11 residues. Germline V lookup: CDR1 MDHEN, CDR2 SYDVKM. CDR3 coding DNA: TGTGGCAGCTCCTATAATTCACCCCTCCACTTT. Encoded protein: CGSSYNSPLHF. Drawing the rest from reference TRBV28 and TRBJ1-6, the complete variable domain is DVKVTQSSRYLVKRTGEKVFLECVQDMDHENMFWYRQDPGLGLRLIYFSYDVKMKEKGDIPEGYSVSREKKERFSLILESASTNQTSMYLCGSSYNSPLHFGNGTRLTVT.

This chain uses TRBV6-1 with TRBJ1-3, with D unresolved. V was trimmed by 4 bases and J by 0 bases, leaving 16 bases between them. Germline V gives CDR1 MNHNS, CDR2 SASEGT. This CDR3 spans 17 amino acids. This CDR3 reads CASSGPVGSYSGNTIYF. CDR3 nucleotide sequence: TGTGCCAGCAGTGGTCCAGTGGGCAGTTACTCTGGAAACACCATATATTTT.

V gene TRBV18 combines with J gene TRBJ1-4; a possible D gene is TRBD1 (6 bases). This CDR3 comprises 13 residues. CDR1 KGHSH and CDR2 LQKENI come from the germline V gene. Trimming shortened V by 2 bases and J by 8 bases, and 9 bases separated the two germline ends. In nucleotides, the CDR3 is TGTGCCAGCTCACCAGGAAGGGGGGAAAAACTGTTTTTT. Translated: CASSPGRGEKLFF.

The rearrangement links TRBV28 to TRBJ2-3; possibly TRBD1 or TRBD2 for D (6 bases each). Germline V lookup: CDR1 MDHEN, CDR2 SYDVKM. CDR3 length: 16 residues. V was pared by 5 bases and J by 6 bases, with 21 bases between. The chain's CDR3 is CASSLKRVGGWDTQYF. CDR3 nucleotide sequence: TGTGCCAGCAGTCTCAAGCGGGTAGGGGGGTGGGATACGCAGTATTTT.

J is TRBJ2-5 and V is TRBV3-1 (or the pseudogene TRBV3-2), with 13 positions matching TRBD2. With 8 bases clipped from V and 4 bases from J, the junction kept 4 bases outside the gene matches. This CDR3 spans 14 amino acids. The germline V gene has CDR1 LGHDT and CDR2 YNNKEL (reference sequence). This CDR3 is CASELAGGPETQYF. CDR3 DNA: TGTGCCAGCGAACTAGCGGGGGGGCCAGAGACCCAGTACTTC.

The rearrangement links TRBV10-2 to TRBJ1-4; perhaps TRBD1 as D (6 bases). The CDR3 covers 15 residues. The germline CDR1 and CDR2 sequences are WSHSY and SAAADI. V shed 5 bases and J shed 0 bases, with 10 bases lying between them. CDR3 sequence (DNA): TGCGCCAGCAGTCAGGGACAAGCAACTAATGAAAAACTGTTTTTT. Residues: CASSQGQATNEKLFF.

The chain links TRBV5-5 to TRBJ2-7; D possibly matches TRBD1 or TRBD2 (6 bases each). The CDR3 length is 14 residues. Germline CDR1 reads SGHKS; CDR2 reads YYEKEE (reference sequence). V lost 0 bases and J 4 bases, leaving 11 bases between the germline ends. The DNA for the CDR3 is TGTGCCAGCAGCTTGGTCGGGGGCTATTACGAGCAGTACTTC. As protein: CASSLVGGYYEQYF.

The rearrangement joins TRBV18 to TRBJ1-1; 7 nucleotides match TRBD1. The junction had 5 bases not matched to a gene; V was cut back by 6 bases and J by 4 bases. Per germline, CDR1 KGHSH and CDR2 LQKENI. This CDR3 is 13 amino acids long. CDR3 sequence reads: CASSPTGFTEAFF. DNA for the CDR3: TGTGCCAGCTCCCCGACAGGGTTCACTGAAGCTTTCTTT.

In its sample, this clone was seen once. The CDR3 DNA is TGTGCCAGCAGTGAAGCCGGCCGGGAGACCCAGTACTTC. Translated: CASSEAGRETQYF. The rearrangement links TRBV2 to TRBJ2-5; D is unresolved. The V end lost 0 bases, the J end lost 5 bases, and 7 bases lay between the germline ends. The V gene's germline CDR1 is SNHLY and CDR2 FYNNEI. This CDR3 spans 13 amino acids.

The genes are TRBV28 and TRBJ2-7, with D perhaps given as TRBD1 or TRBD2 (5 bases each). V was cut by 4 bases and J by 3 bases, with 13 bases left in between. The V gene's germline CDR1 is MDHEN and CDR2 SYDVKM. The CDR3 length is 14 residues. CDR3 nucleotide sequence: TGTGCCAGCAGTTCTGGGGACCTAGACTACGAGCAGTACTTC. The encoded protein is CASSSGDLDYEQYF.

The genes are TRBV20-1 and TRBJ1-2; D ambiguous. The CDR3 has 11 residues. With 4 bases removed from V and 8 bases from J, the gap between germline ends came to 11 bases. Germline CDR1 and CDR2: DFQATT and SNEGSKA (reference sequence). CDR3 in amino acids: CSAKWTGGYTF. The CDR3 DNA sequence: TGCAGTGCTAAATGGACGGGCGGCTACACCTTC.

This chain connects TRBV7-9 to TRBJ2-7, with D possibly matching TRBD2 (6 bases). Trimming pared 1 base from V and 9 bases from J, leaving 13 bases between. This CDR3 comprises 13 residues. Germline V lookup: CDR1 SEHNR, CDR2 FQNEAQ (reference sequence). This CDR3 reads CASSLGVGDLQYV. CDR3 in DNA: TGTGCCAGCAGCTTAGGAGTAGGGGACTTGCAGTACGTC.

The gene calls are TRBV6-2 or TRBV6-3 and TRBJ2-7; D is uncertain. There are 15 residues in the CDR3. The germline CDR1 and CDR2 sequences are MNHEY and SVGEGT. Between the trimmed V and J ends, which lost 2 bases and 3 bases, there was a span of 14 bases. CDR3 sequence reads: CASSYTSRGGYEQYF. The CDR3 DNA reads as TGTGCCAGCAGTTACACGTCCCGAGGCGGCTACGAGCAGTACTTC.

The CDR3 nucleotides read TGTGCCAGCAGCCCCGGGCGAGATCGAATCGTTGTATACAATGAGCAGTTCTTC. This sequence encodes CASSPGRDRIVVYNEQFF. The chain is built from TRBV11-2 and TRBJ2-1; no clear D gene. V was clipped by 5 bases and J by 4 bases, with 24 bases between them. The CDR3 spans 18 residues. The germline V gene has CDR1 SGHAT and CDR2 FQNNGV.

The chain recombines TRBV21-1 with TRBJ2-7. TRBV21-1 represents a pseudogene. This CDR3 spans 14 amino acids. Here the CDR3 DNA reads TGTGCCAGCAGCAAAGTGGGGGGCCCCTACGAGCAGTACGTC. It is translated as CASSKVGGPYEQYV.

The chain has TRBV7-8 and TRBJ1-1, with D perhaps TRBD1 (5 bases). This CDR3 comprises 18 residues. The V gene's germline CDR1 is SGHVS and CDR2 FQNEAQ. Trimming took 4 bases from V and 2 from J, leaving 23 bases between them. This chain's CDR3 is CASSSPWDWRNKNTEAFF. The CDR3 DNA follows: TGTGCCAGCAGCTCCCCATGGGACTGGAGAAATAAAAACACTGAAGCTTTCTTT.